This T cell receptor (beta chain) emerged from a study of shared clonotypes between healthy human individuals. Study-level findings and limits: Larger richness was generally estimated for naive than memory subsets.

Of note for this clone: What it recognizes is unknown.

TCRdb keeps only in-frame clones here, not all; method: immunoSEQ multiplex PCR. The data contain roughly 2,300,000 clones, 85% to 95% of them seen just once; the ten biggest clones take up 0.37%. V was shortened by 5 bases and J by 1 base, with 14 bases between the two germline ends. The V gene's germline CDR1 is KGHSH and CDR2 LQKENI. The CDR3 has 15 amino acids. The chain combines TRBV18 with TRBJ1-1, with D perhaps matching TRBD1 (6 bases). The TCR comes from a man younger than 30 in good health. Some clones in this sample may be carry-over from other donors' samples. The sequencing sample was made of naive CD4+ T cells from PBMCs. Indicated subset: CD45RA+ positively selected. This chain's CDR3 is CASSVRGGENTEAFF. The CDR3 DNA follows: TGTGCCAGCTCAGTAAGGGGGGGCGAGAACACTGAAGCTTTCTTT.